This entry lists 15 T cell receptor beta chains sequenced from one sample in a study of STAT5B mutations in CD4+ large granular lymphocyte leukemia. TCRdb's table, derived via immunoSEQ multiplex PCR, lists solely in-frame clones and lacks some. The data hold 30,000 or so clones, with 70% to 85% observed a single time. The sequenced sample was CD4+ T cells from blood buffy coats. The receptors come from a human donor in good health.

The chain links TRBV11-2 to TRBJ2-3; 11 bases match TRBD2. Germline V lookup: CDR1 SGHAT, CDR2 FQNNGV. The J segment lost 3 bases and the V segment lost 6 bases, leaving 2 bases of the junction unmatched. The CDR3 runs 14 residues. The CDR3 spells CASSTSGRTDTQYF. The CDR3 bases are TGTGCCAGCAGTACTAGCGGGAGAACAGATACGCAGTATTTT.

This chain connects TRBV5-1 to TRBJ1-1, with a tentative D call TRBD1 (6 bases). CDR1 and CDR2 (germline): SGHRS, YFSETQ. CDR3 length: 14 residues. V was shortened by 4 bases and J by 1 base, with 11 bases between the two germline ends. CDR3 loop: CASSTQTGNTEAFF. DNA for the CDR3: TGCGCCAGCAGCACCCAGACAGGGAACACTGAAGCTTTCTTT.

The V and J genes are TRBV7-2 and TRBJ1-2; possibly TRBD1 for D (6 bases). V lost 4 bases to trimming and J lost 3 bases, with 9 bases between them. The CDR3 consists of 13 residues. CDR1 is SGHTA, CDR2 FQGNSA, per germline. The CDR3 sequence: CASSSGTYYGYTF. CDR3 in DNA: TGTGCCAGCAGCTCCGGGACATACTATGGCTACACCTTC. The full variable domain, rest sourced from reference TRBV7-2 and TRBJ1-2, is GAGVSQSPSNKVTEKGKDVELRCDPISGHTALYWYRQSLGQGLEFLIYFQGNSAPDKSGLPSDRFSAERTGGSVSTLTIQRTQQEDSAVYLCASSSGTYYGYTFGSGTRLTVV.

The gene calls are TRBV25-1 and TRBJ2-7; 11 bases are a match to TRBD1. J lost 5 bases, V lost 4 bases, and 7 bases had no gene match. The germline V gene encodes CDR1 MGHDK and CDR2 SYGVNS. This CDR3 spans 15 amino acids. Here the CDR3 reads CASSVQGQGAHEQYF. The CDR3 nucleotides are TGTGCCAGCAGTGTGCAAGGACAGGGGGCCCACGAGCAGTACTTC.

This chain uses TRBV5-8 with TRBJ2-7; the match to TRBD1 covers 10 bases. CDR3 size: 16 residues. The germline V gene has CDR1 SGHTS and CDR2 YDEGEE. Trimming took 4 bases from V and 2 from J; bases not matched to a gene: 9. CDR3 coding DNA: TGTGCCAGCAGCGAAGAGACCGGGACAGGGGCCTACGAGCAGTACTTC. Protein product: CASSEETGTGAYEQYF.

This chain joins TRBV27 and TRBJ2-1, with 10 positions matching TRBD2. Germline V gene lookup returns CDR1 MNHEY and CDR2 SMNVEV (reference sequence). The J segment lost 2 bases and the V segment lost 2 bases, leaving 3 bases of the junction unmatched. CDR3 length equals 16 residues. CDR3 sequence (DNA): TGTGCCAGCAGTTTACTAGCGGGAGAACCCTACAATGAGCAGTTCTTC. Residues: CASSLLAGEPYNEQFF.

The V and J genes are TRBV2 and TRBJ1-2; D call uncertain. CDR1 is SNHLY and CDR2 is FYNNEI in the germline V gene. The CDR3 extends over 12 amino acids. Between the trimmed V and J ends, which lost 7 bases and 3 bases, there was a span of 9 bases. CDR3 DNA sequence: TGTGCCAGCATCGGGGAAGACTATGGCTACACCTTC. Translating gives CASIGEDYGYTF.

This sequence joins TRBV25-1 and TRBJ2-5; 14 positions match TRBD2. The J call may be in error: the DNA end matches TRBJ2-7 better. This CDR3 is built from 17 residues. Germline V gene data show CDR1 as MGHDK and CDR2 as SYGVNS. CDR3 DNA sequence: TGTGCCAGCAGGAACTCCGGGACTAGCGGGAGTGGCTACGAGCAGTACTTC. This codes for CASRNSGTSGSGYEQYF.

This clone was detected only a few times. The rearrangement links TRBV7-9 to TRBJ2-7; no firm D call. Germline values: CDR1 SEHNR, CDR2 FQNEAQ (reference sequence). CDR3 length equals 14 residues. Trimming pared 5 bases from V and 2 bases from J, leaving 13 bases between. In nucleotides, the CDR3 is TGTGCCAGCAGCCCAGACAACCTTCCCTACGAGCAGTACTTC. Translated: CASSPDNLPYEQYF.

This chain's CDR3 is CASSAQHSNRGNEQFF. CDR3 DNA sequence: TGTGCCAGCAGTGCACAGCACAGTAACAGGGGAAATGAGCAGTTCTTC. The chain combines TRBV6-4 with TRBJ2-1, with 7 bases lining up with TRBD1. CDR3 length: 16 residues. The V and J ends lost 4 bases and 7 bases, in that order; junction bases with no gene match: 13. Germline-derived CDR1 and CDR2 are MRHNA and SNTAGT.

This clone was picked up a small number of times. The CDR3 sequence is CASSGVGGYTF. CDR3 in DNA: TGTGCCAGCAGCGGCGTTGGTGGCTACACCTTC. This chain links TRBV6-5 with TRBJ1-2; D not certain. The CDR3 runs 11 residues. V was clipped by 6 bases and J by 7 bases, with 9 bases between them. CDR1 and CDR2 from the germline V gene are MNHEY and SVGAGI.

This chain uses TRBV5-1 with TRBJ2-7; the D is unclear. V shed 4 bases and J shed 0 bases, with 11 bases lying between them. CDR3 length: 14 residues. In germline, CDR1 is SGHRS, CDR2 YFSETQ. The CDR3 here is CASSELGHSYEQYF. The CDR3 DNA reads as TGCGCCAGCAGCGAACTGGGCCACTCCTACGAGCAGTACTTC.

This clone was seen once. This CDR3 reads CASSLSTLGQGSYEQYF. In DNA, the CDR3 is TGTGCCAGCAGTTTATCCACCTTGGGACAGGGGTCCTACGAGCAGTACTTC. The chain combines TRBV27 with TRBJ2-7; 10 nucleotides agree with TRBD1. The length of the CDR3 is 17 residues. Germline-derived CDR1 and CDR2 are MNHEY and SMNVEV (reference sequence). V lost 0 bases and J lost 1; bases outside the gene matches: 6.

This clone was counted a few times. The chain couples TRBV11-3 to TRBJ1-2, with D maybe TRBD1 (6 bases). The CDR3 runs 14 residues. V lost 3 bases and J 8 bases, leaving 16 bases between the germline ends. Germline CDR1 SGHNT, CDR2 YENEEA. Here the CDR3 DNA reads TGTGCCAGCAGCTTTTCGGGCGGGGGCGTGGGCTACACCTTC. This codes for CASSFSGGGVGYTF.

The J gene is TRBJ2-7, the V gene TRBV6-6, with D possibly matching TRBD2 (6 bases). The CDR3 is 15 amino acids. V lost 2 bases to trimming and J lost 2 bases, with 13 bases between them. Looked up from germline, CDR1 is MNHNY and CDR2 is SVGAGI (reference sequence). CDR3 sequence (DNA): TGTGCCAGCAGTTACCGTTGGGACTTGACCTACGAGCAGTACTTC. It yields the protein CASSYRWDLTYEQYF.